These T cell receptor beta chains were read from a single sample in a study of shared clonotypes between healthy human individuals. TCRdb's copy holds only in-frame clones and misses some; the assay was immunoSEQ multiplex PCR. Among 550,000 to 850,000 clones listed, 72% were seen once. Sequencing input: memory CD4+ T cells sorted from blood. These TCRs come from a woman younger than 45 in good health. Both conserved end residues are part of each CDR3. A D gene is named only where the DNA matches it firmly. Size values are once, few and many counts, or a class for expanded clones, and some rows have none.

clone_size	d_call	j_call	v_call	cdr3_aa	cdr3_nt
NA	NA	TRBJ2-1	TRBV11-2	CASSLVDGSSYNEQFF	TGTGCCAGCAGCTTAGTTGACGGGAGCTCCTACAATGAGCAGTTCTTC
NA	NA	TRBJ2-1	TRBV19	CASSTGDAVNEQFF	TGTGCCAGTAGTACCGGGGACGCTGTAAATGAGCAGTTCTTC
NA	NA	TRBJ1-2	TRBV28	CASSLPVHSTYGYTF	TGTGCCAGCAGTTTACCAGTCCATTCGACCTATGGCTACACCTTC
NA	TRBD1	TRBJ1-6	TRBV7-9	CATDRAGTNSPLHF	TGTGCCACCGACAGGGCCGGAACGAATTCACCCCTCCACTTT
NA	NA	TRBJ1-4	TRBV7-8	CASSYRPGGEKLFF	TGTGCCAGCAGCTACCGACCGGGGGGTGAAAAACTGTTTTTT
NA	TRBD2	TRBJ2-7	TRBV4-2	CASSQESSGAYEQYF	TGTGCCAGCAGCCAAGAATCTAGCGGCGCCTACGAGCAGTACTTC
NA	NA	TRBJ1-2	TRBV11-2	CASRPTAIRGPGDGYTF	TGTGCCAGCAGGCCAACGGCAATAAGGGGCCCCGGGGATGGCTACACCTTC
NA	TRBD2	TRBJ2-7	TRBV7-2	CASSLLAGVGVGEQYF	TGTGCCAGCAGCTTACTTGCGGGAGTAGGGGTGGGCGAGCAGTACTTC
many	NA	TRBJ2-3	TRBV5-1	CASSIGTSHLTDTQYF	TGCGCCAGCAGTATTGGGACCAGCCATCTCACAGATACGCAGTATTTT
few	NA	TRBJ1-1	TRBV5-1	CASSIGQLNTEAFF	TGCGCCAGCAGCATCGGACAGCTTAACACTGAAGCTTTCTTT
NA	NA	TRBJ1-1	TRBV10-1	CASSLNRANTEAFF	TGCGCCAGCAGTCTGAACAGGGCGAACACTGAAGCTTTCTTT
few	NA	TRBJ1-3	TRBV2	CASRGSSGNTIYF	TGTGCCAGCCGAGGGAGCTCTGGAAACACCATATATTTT
NA	NA	TRBJ1-1	TRBV7-8	CASSLALAGENTEAFF	TGTGCCAGCAGCTTAGCGCTGGCAGGGGAGAACACTGAAGCTTTCTTT
NA	TRBD2	TRBJ2-5	TRBV5-1	CASSKYSGQETQYF	TGCGCCAGCAGCAAATATAGCGGGCAAGAGACCCAGTACTTC
once	NA	TRBJ1-3	TRBV9	CASSVDQGHSVGNTIYF	TGTGCCAGCAGCGTAGATCAGGGACACTCTGTAGGAAACACCATATATTTT
NA	NA	TRBJ2-7	TRBV6-6	CASSYTGLNYEQYF	TGTGCCAGCAGTTATACAGGCCTCAACTACGAGCAGTACTTC
NA	NA	TRBJ1-1	TRBV7-8	CASSLYGDTEAFF	TGTGCCAGCAGCTTATATGGGGACACTGAAGCTTTCTTT
NA	NA	TRBJ1-2	TRBV28	CASISDGKINYGYTF	TGTGCCAGCATTTCCGACGGGAAGATTAACTATGGCTACACCTTC
NA	NA	TRBJ1-5	TRBV10-3	CAISEDYSNQPQHF	TGTGCCATCAGCGAAGACTATAGCAATCAGCCCCAGCATTTT
NA	TRBD2	TRBJ2-2	TRBV7-6	CASSLTSGRNTGELFF	TGTGCCAGCAGCTTAACTAGCGGGAGGAACACCGGGGAGCTGTTTTTT
NA	NA	TRBJ2-7	TRBV7-6	CASSLSSYEQYF	TGTGCCAGCAGCTTATCCTCCTACGAGCAGTACTTC
NA	NA	TRBJ1-3	TRBV6-6	CASSLGPFPSGNTIYF	TGTGCCAGCAGCCTCGGACCTTTCCCCTCTGGAAACACCATATATTTT
few	TRBD2	TRBJ2-3	TRBV5-1	CASRDGGLAGVRTDTQYF	TGCGCCAGCAGGGATGGGGGATTAGCGGGAGTGCGCACAGATACGCAGTATTTT
NA	NA	TRBJ1-1	TRBV15	CATSRDLRFLNTEAFF	TGTGCCACCAGCAGAGATCTAAGGTTCTTGAACACTGAAGCTTTCTTT
once	NA	TRBJ2-7	TRBV10-2	CASSGGPGVGSLDEQYF	TGCGCCAGCAGTGGCGGGCCAGGGGTCGGGAGTCTCGACGAGCAGTACTTC
few	NA	TRBJ1-5	TRBV19	CASSSRSDQPQHF	TGTGCCAGTAGCAGCAGGAGTGATCAGCCCCAGCATTTT
many	TRBD2	TRBJ2-3	TRBV7-9	CASSPRLAGGDTQYF	TGTGCCAGCAGCCCCCGACTAGCGGGAGGTGATACGCAGTATTTT
NA	NA	TRBJ2-3	TRBV27	CASSIALALSTDTQYF	TGTGCCAGCAGTATAGCCTTGGCCCTCAGCACAGATACGCAGTATTTT
NA	NA	TRBJ2-7	TRBV10-2	CASTPGEAGTYEQYF	TGCGCCAGCACCCCCGGGGAGGCCGGAACCTACGAGCAGTACTTC